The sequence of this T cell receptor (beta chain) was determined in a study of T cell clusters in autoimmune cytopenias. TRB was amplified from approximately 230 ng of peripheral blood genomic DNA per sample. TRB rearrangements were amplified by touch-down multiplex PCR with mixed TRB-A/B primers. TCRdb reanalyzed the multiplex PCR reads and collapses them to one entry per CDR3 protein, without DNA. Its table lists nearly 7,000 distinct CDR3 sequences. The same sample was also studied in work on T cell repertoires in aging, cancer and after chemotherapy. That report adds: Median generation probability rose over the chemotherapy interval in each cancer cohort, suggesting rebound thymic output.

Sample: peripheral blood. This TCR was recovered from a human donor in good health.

The chain's CDR3 is CASSPRRGRSYGYTF. The J gene is TRBJ1-2, the V gene TRBV5-6; TCRdb's D call of TRBD1 is untestable without DNA. CDR1 is SGHDT, CDR2 YYEEEE, per germline. This CDR3 has 15 residues.